This T cell receptor (beta chain) was retrieved from a study of cytomegalovirus exposure and HLA in healthy donors. The study, taken as a whole, reports: Using the classifier, cytomegalovirus status was reportedly diagnosed with high specificity and sensitivity. There were a few CMV-associated chains whose specificity for CMV antigens was confirmed in vitro. A later analysis found TCR association rates differed by HLA locus, highest for DRB1 and lowest for HLA-C.

Concerning this clone itself: Its antigen is as yet unknown.

This PCR relied on a set of 60 Vbeta primers and 13 Jbeta primers. Generated by immunoSEQ multiplex PCR, the TCRdb table keeps only in-frame clones and is missing some. The repertoire holds roughly 120,000 clones, with 80% as singletons. CDR1 SGHAT and CDR2 FQNNGV come from the germline V gene. The CDR3 runs to 15 residues. The ends were cut back, 1 base at V and 1 base at J, with 8 bases in the middle. This chain uses TRBV11-2 with TRBJ1-5; TRBD1 might be the D (6 bases). The origin of this receptor is a man aged 30-40 years in good health and CMV-seronegative. Sequences were obtained from PBMCs. CDR3 DNA sequence: TGTGCCAGCAGCTTAGGCAGGGGAAGCAATCAGCCCCAGCATTTT. The encoded protein is CASSLGRGSNQPQHF.